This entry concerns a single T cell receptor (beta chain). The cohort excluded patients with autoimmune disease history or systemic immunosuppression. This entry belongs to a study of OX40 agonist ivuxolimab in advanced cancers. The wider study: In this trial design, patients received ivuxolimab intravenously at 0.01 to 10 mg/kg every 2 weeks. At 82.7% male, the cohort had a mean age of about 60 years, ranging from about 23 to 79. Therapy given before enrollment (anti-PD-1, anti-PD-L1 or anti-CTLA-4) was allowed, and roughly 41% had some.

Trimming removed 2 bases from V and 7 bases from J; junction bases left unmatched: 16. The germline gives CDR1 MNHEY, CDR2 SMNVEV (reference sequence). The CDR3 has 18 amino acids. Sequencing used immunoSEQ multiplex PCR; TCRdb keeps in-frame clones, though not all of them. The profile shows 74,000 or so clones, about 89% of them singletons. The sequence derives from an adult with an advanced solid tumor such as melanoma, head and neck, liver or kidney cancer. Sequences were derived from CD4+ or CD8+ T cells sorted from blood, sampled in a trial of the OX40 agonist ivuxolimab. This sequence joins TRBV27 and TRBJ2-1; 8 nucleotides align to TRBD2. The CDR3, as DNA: TGTGCCAGCAGTTTAGGGCCCGGGAGGGAAACAGGGAGGAATGAGCAGTTCTTC. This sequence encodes CASSLGPGRETGRNEQFF.